This TCR beta chain was found in a study of glioma-infiltrating T cells after dendritic cell vaccination. Study overall: Patients had newly diagnosed or recurrent glioblastoma and received dendritic cell vaccines.

Before vaccination, two weeks after the third vaccination, and at progression, PBMC were collected. Germline CDR1 is LNHDA and CDR2 is SQIVND (reference sequence). J lost 5 bases, V lost 5 bases, and 4 bases had no gene match. The CDR3 has 14 residues. TCRdb's copy holds only in-frame clones and misses some; the assay was immunoSEQ multiplex PCR. The top ten clones hold roughly 7.7% of a sample with fewer than 50,000 clones, about 80% of them seen once. This specimen was blood, taken before dendritic cell vaccination. The rearrangement uses TRBV19 and TRBJ1-4; 8 nucleotides line up with TRBD1. This TCR was sampled from a human donor with glioblastoma. The CDR3 loop is CASSSRTGNEKLFF. In DNA, the CDR3 is TGTGCCAGTAGTTCCCGGACAGGGAATGAAAAACTGTTTTTT.